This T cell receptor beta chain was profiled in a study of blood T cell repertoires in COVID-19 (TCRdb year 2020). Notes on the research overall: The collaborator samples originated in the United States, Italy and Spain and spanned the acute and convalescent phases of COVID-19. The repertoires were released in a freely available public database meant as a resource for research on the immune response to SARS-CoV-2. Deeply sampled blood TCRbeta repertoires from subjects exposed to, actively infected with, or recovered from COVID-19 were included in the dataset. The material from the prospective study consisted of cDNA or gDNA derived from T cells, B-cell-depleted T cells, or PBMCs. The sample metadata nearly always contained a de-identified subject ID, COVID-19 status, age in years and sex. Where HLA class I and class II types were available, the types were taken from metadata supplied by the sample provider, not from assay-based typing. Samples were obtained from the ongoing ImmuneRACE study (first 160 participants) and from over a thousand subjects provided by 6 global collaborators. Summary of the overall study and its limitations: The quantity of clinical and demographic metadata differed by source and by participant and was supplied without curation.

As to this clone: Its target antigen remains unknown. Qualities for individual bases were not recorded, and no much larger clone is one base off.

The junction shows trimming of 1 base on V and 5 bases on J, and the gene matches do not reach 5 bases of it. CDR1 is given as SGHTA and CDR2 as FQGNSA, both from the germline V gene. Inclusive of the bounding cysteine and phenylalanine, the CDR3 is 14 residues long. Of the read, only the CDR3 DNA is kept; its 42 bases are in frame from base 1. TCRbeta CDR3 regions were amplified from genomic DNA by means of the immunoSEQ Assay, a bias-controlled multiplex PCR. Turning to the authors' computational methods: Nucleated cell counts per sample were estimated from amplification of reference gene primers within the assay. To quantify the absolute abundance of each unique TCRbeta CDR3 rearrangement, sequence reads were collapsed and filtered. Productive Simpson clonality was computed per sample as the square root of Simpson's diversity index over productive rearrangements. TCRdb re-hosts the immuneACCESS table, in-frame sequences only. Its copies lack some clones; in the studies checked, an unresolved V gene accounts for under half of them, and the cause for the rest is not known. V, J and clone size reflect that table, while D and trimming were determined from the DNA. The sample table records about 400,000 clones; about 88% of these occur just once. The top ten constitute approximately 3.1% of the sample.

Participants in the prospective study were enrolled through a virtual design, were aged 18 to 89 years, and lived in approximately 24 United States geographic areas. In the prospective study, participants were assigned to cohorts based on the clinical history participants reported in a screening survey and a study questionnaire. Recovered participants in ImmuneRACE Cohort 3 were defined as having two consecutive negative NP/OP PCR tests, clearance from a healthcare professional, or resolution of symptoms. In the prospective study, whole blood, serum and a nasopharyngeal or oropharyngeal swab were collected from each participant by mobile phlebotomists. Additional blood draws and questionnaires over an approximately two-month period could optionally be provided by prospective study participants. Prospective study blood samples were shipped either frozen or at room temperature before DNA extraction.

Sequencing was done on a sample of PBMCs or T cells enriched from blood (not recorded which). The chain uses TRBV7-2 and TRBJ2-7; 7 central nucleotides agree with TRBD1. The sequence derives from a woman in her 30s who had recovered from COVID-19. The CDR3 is CASSLVDRVHEQYF. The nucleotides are TGTGCCAGCAGCTTAGTAGACAGGGTCCACGAGCAGTACTTC.